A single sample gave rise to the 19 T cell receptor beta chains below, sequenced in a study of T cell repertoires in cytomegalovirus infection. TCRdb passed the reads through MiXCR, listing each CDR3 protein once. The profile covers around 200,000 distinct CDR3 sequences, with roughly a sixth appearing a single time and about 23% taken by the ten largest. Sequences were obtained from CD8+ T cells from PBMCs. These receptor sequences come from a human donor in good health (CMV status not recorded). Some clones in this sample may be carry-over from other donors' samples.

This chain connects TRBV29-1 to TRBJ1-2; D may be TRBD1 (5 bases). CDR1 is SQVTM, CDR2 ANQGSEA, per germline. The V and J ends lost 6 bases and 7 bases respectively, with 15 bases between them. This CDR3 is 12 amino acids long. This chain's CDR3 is CSVPREVSGYTF. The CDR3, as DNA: TGCAGCGTCCCCAGGGAGGTTAGTGGCTACACCTTC.

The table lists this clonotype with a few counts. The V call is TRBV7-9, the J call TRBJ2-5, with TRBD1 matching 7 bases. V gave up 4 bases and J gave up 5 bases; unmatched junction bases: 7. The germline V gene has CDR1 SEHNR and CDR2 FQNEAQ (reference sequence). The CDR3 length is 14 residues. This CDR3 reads CASSSSRGPETQYF. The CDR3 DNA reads TGTGCCAGCAGCTCTTCAAGGGGGCCGGAGACCCAGTACTTC.

For the CDR3, the DNA is TGTGCCAGCAGCGTGGTGACAGAGAACACTGAAGCTTTCTTT. It translates to CASSVVTENTEAFF. This chain links TRBV9 with TRBJ1-1; tentatively, D is TRBD1 (5 bases). This CDR3 contains 14 residues. Germline lookup yields CDR1 SGDLS and CDR2 YYNGEE. V lost 2 bases to trimming and J lost 1 base, with 9 bases between them.

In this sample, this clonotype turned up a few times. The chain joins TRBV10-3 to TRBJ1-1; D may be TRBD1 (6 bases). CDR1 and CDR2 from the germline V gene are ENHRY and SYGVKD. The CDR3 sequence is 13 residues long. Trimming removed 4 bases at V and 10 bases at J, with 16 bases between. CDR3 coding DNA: TGTGCCATCAGTGTTCCCGGTTTAGGGGGAGCTTTCTTT. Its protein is CAISVPGLGGAFF.

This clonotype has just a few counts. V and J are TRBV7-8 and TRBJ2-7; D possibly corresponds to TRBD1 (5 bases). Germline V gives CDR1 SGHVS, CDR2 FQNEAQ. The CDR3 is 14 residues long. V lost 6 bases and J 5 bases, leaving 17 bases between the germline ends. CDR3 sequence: CASRRRGFGNEQYF. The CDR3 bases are TGTGCCAGCAGGAGAAGGGGTTTTGGGAACGAGCAGTACTTC.

The CDR3 sequence is CASSLGDGSLAKNIQYF. The CDR3 region has the DNA TGTGCCAGCAGCTTAGGGGATGGCAGCCTAGCCAAAAACATTCAGTACTTC. This sequence joins TRBV7-9 and TRBJ2-4; D is unresolved. V was trimmed by 1 base and J by 0 bases, leaving 13 bases between them. The CDR3 extends over 17 amino acids. CDR1 and CDR2 (germline): SEHNR, FQNEAQ (reference sequence).

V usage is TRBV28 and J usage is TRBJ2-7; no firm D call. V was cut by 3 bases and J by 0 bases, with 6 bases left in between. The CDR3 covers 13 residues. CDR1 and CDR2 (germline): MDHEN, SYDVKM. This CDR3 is CASSLGYSYEQYF. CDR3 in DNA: TGTGCCAGCAGTTTGGGCTACTCCTACGAGCAGTACTTC.

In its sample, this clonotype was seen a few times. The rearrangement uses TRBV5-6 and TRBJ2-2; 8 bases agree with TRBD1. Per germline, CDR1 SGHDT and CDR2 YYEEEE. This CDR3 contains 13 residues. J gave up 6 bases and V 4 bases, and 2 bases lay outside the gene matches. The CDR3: CASSPRGPGELFF. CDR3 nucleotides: TGTGCCAGCAGCCCCAGGGGGCCCGGGGAGCTGTTTTTT. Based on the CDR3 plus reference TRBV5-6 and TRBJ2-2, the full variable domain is DAGVTQSPTHLIKTRGQQVTLRCSPKSGHDTVSWYQQALGQGPQFIFQYYEEEERQRGNFPDRFSGHQFPNYSSELNVNALLLGDSALYLCASSPRGPGELFFGEGSRLTVL.

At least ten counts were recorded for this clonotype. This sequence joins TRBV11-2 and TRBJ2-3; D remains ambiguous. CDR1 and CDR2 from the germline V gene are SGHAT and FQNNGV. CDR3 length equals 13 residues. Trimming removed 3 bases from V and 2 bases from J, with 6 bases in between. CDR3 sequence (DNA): TGTGCCAGCAGCTTTCCGAACACAGATACGCAGTATTTT. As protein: CASSFPNTDTQYF.

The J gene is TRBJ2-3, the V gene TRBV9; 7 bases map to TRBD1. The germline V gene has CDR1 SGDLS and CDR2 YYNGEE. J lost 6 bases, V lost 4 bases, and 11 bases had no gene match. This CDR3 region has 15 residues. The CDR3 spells CASSLKNRGPDTQYF. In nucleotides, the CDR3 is TGTGCCAGCAGCCTCAAGAACAGGGGCCCGGATACGCAGTATTTT.

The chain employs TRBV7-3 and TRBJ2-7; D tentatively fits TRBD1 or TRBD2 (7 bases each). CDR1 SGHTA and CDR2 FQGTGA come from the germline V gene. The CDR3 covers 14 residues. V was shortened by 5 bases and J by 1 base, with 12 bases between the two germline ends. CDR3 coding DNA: TGTGCCAGCAGCCCCCAGGGGGGGTCCTACGAGCAGTACTTC. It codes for CASSPQGGSYEQYF.

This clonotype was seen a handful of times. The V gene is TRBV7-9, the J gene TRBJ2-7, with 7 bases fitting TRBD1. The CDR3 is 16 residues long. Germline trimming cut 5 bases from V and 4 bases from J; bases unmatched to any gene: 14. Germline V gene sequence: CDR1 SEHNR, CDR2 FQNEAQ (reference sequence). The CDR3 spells CASSPRDRSIPYEQYF. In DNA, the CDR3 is TGTGCCAGCAGCCCTAGGGACAGATCCATCCCTTACGAGCAGTACTTC.

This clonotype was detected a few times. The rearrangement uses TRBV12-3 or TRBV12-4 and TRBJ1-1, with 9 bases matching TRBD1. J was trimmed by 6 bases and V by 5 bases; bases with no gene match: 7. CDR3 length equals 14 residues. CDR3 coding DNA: TGTGCCAGCAGTCCGACAGGGGGTGGATCTGAAGCTTTCTTT. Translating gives CASSPTGGGSEAFF.

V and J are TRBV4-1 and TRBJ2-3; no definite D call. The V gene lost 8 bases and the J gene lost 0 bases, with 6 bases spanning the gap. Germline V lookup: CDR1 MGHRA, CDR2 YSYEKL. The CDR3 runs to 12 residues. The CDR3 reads CASASSTDTQYF. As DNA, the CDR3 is TGCGCCAGCGCCAGTAGCACAGATACGCAGTATTTT.

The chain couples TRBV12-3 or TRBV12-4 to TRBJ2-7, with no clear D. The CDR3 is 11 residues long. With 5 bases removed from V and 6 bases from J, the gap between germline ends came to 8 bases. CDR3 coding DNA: TGTGCCAGCAGTGACTTTAGCGAGCAGTACTTC. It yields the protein CASSDFSEQYF.

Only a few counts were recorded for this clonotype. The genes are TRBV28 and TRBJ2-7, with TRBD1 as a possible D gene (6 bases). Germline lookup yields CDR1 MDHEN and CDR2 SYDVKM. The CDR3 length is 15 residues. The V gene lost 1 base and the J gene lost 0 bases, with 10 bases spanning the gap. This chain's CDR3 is CASSLYRDNSYEQYF. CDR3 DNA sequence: TGTGCCAGCAGTTTATACCGGGACAACTCCTACGAGCAGTACTTC.

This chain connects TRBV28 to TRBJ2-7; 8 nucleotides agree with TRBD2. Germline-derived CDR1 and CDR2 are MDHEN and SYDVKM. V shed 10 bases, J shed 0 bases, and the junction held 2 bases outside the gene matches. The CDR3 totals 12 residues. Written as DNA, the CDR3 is TGTGCCATCGGGGGGGCCTCCTACGAGCAGTACTTC. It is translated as CAIGGASYEQYF.

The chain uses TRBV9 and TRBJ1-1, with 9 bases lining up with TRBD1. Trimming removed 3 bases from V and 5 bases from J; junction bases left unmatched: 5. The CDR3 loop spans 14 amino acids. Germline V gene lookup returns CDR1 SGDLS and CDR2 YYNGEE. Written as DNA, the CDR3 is TGTGCCAGCAGCGGGACGGACAGGGGAACTGAAGCTTTCTTT. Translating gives CASSGTDRGTEAFF.

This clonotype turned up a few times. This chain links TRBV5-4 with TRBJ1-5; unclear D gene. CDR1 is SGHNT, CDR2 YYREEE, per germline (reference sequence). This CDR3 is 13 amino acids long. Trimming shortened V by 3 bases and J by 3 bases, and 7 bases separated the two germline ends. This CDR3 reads CASSYSPNQPQHF. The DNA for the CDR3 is TGTGCCAGCAGCTACAGCCCCAATCAGCCCCAGCATTTT.